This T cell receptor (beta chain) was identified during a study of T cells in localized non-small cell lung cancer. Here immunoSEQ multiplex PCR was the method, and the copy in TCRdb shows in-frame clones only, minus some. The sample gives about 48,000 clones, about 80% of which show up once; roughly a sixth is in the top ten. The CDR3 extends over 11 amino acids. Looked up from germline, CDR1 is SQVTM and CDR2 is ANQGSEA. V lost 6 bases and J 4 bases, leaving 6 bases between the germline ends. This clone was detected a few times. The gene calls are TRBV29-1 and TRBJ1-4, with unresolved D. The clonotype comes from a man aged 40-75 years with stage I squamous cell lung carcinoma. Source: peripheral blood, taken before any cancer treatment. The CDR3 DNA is TGCAGCGTGGCAGTTAATGAAAAACTGTTTTTT. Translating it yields CSVAVNEKLFF.